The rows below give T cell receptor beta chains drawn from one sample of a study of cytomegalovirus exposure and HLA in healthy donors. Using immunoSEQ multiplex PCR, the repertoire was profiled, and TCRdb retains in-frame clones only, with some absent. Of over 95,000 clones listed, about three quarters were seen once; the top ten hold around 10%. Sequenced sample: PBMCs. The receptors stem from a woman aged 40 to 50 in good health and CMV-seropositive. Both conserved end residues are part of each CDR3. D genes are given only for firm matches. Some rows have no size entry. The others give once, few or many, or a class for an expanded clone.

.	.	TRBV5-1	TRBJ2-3	CASSDFNTQYF	TGCGCCAGCAGCGACTTCAATACGCAGTATTTT
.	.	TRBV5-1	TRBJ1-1	CASSLGQINTEAFF	TGCGCCAGCAGCTTGGGGCAGATAAACACTGAAGCTTTCTTT
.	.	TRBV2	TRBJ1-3	CASTLDSSGNTIYF	TGTGCCAGCACCTTGGACAGCTCTGGAAACACCATATATTTT
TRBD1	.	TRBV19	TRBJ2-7	CASRTGTGTYEQYF	TGTGCCAGTAGGACCGGGACAGGGACCTACGAGCAGTACTTC
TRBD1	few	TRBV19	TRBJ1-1	CASSSNDRATEAFF	TGTGCCAGTAGTAGTAATGACAGGGCCACTGAAGCTTTCTTT
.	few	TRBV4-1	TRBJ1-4	CASSQGWTENEKLFF	TGCGCCAGCAGCCAAGGATGGACTGAAAATGAAAAACTGTTTTTT
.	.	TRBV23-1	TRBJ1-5	CASSRGRGSVSNQPQHF	TGCGCCAGCAGCCGGGGCAGGGGTAGCGTAAGCAATCAGCCCCAGCATTTT
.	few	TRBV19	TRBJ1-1	CASSIGSPVSEAFF	TGTGCCAGTAGTATAGGGAGCCCCGTCTCTGAAGCTTTCTTT
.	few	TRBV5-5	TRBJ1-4	CASSELPDEKLFF	TGTGCCAGCAGCGAACTCCCTGATGAAAAACTGTTTTTT
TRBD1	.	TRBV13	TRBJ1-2	CASSTPQGAGYGYTF	TGTGCCAGCAGCACACCACAGGGGGCGGGGTATGGCTACACCTTC
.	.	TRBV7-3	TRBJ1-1	CASSTTGLSTEAFF	TGTGCCAGCAGCACCACAGGGTTGAGCACTGAAGCTTTCTTT
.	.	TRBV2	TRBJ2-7	CASKRDIQYEQYF	TGTGCCAGCAAGAGGGACATTCAATACGAGCAGTACTTC
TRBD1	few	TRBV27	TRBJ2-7	CASSLSGTGAGEQYF	TGTGCCAGCAGTTTAAGCGGGACAGGGGCTGGCGAGCAGTACTTC